This T cell receptor (beta chain) was observed in a study of regulatory T cells in long-lasting Graves disease (dated by TCRdb to the early 2020s). As for the study more broadly: Persistent Graves' disease was defined as persistently positive TSH receptor autoantibodies together with antithyroid drug treatment for over 5 years. This study used TCR sequencing and RNA sequencing of peripheral blood to compare persistent Graves' disease patients against newly diagnosed Graves' disease patients. The study took place in China and was registered as a clinical trial. A total of some 35 samples underwent TCR sequencing: around 13 from persistent and roughly 20 from newly diagnosed Graves' disease patients. Antithyroid drugs had been taken for about 10.3 years on average by persistent Graves' disease patients in the clinical cohort. The research as a whole found: Because the primary lesion, thyroid tissue, could not be accessed, the study looked at peripheral blood alone. Compared with newly diagnosed patients, persistent Graves' disease patients had lower TCR Shannon entropy and fewer highly expanded clones, which suggests clonal expansion. As a limitation, the authors acknowledged that the small sample size may reduce accuracy. Sequencing and analysis were limited to the TCR beta chain. Persistent patients shared more public clonotypes among themselves (2,741) than newly diagnosed patients did (about 970).

Library preparation was by multiplex PCR. Sequencing took place on an Illumina HiSeq 4000. iRepertoire HTBI primers and Arm-PCR amplification of CDR3 regions were used to construct TCR beta libraries. PCR products were gel purified before sequencing. Per the source publication's procedure: Gene usage analysis of CDR3 amino acid clonotypes relied on the 55 to 80 TRBV and around 13 TRBJ segments identified across samples. Filtered high-quality paired reads were merged into contigs using COPE and FqMerger. BLAST was used to align contigs to IMGT TRBV, TRBD and TRBJ reference genes, and CDR3 was defined according to IMGT. Any clonotype with a frequency above 0.1% was counted as a highly expanded clone. Shannon entropy was used to measure repertoire diversity, and the Gini coefficient was used to measure V-J evenness. Public clonotypes were defined as clonotypes shared by more than one individual. TCRdb reanalyzed the raw reads on its own, using fastp at Q25 for trimming and MiXCR for clone calling, and kept in-frame beta chains. Each entry is one CDR3 protein sequence, shown with its most common DNA and genes. TCRdb, rather than the study authors, made the V and J calls. Within this sample are hundreds of thousands of distinct CDR3 sequences, with around a fifth of them counted one time only. The top ten clonotypes cover less than 30% of the sample.

This clonotype was observed at least ten times. The clone's antigen remains unknown. No base quality information exists; no much larger clone differs at one position. The time point label, read with the paper, signifies: persistent/refractory GD, antithyroid drugs over 5 years with positive TRAb. RNA was extracted from PBMCs in TRIzol for both TCR sequencing and RNA sequencing. Graves' disease was diagnosed according to American Thyroid Association guidelines. Patients were recruited from an endocrinology department in Xi'an, China. Each patient gave roughly 8.4 milliliters of peripheral blood, collected in an EDTA anticoagulant tube. PBMCs were isolated by Ficoll Paque Plus density gradient separation without further T cell sorting. An Agilent 2100 Bioanalyzer and agarose gel were used to assess RNA quality, and a NanoDrop 2000 was used to measure RNA concentration. Material: peripheral blood mononuclear cells (PBMCs), obtained when the disease was refractory, from a patient treated with antithyroid drugs. The source is a female donor with Graves disease.

Read as DNA, the sequence is TGTGCCAGCAGGTTCAAGACGGGGTCACCCCTCCACTTT. Its translation is CASRFKTGSPLHF. This chain is built from TRBV12-3 or TRBV12-4 and TRBJ1-6; the D gene lacks a confident call. The CDR3 sequence holds 13 residues, the cysteine and phenylalanine included. This entry keeps only the CDR3 DNA: 39 bases, framed from base 1. V and J are truncated by 6 bases and 10 bases respectively, leaving an intervening sequence of 13 bases.